The rows below give T cell receptor beta chains drawn from one sample of a study of T cell responses to AZD1222 COVID-19 vaccine. The protocol was immunoSEQ multiplex PCR, while the TCRdb copy is restricted to in-frame clones and leaves out a portion. In the table there are around 100,000 clones, approximately 90% of which are singletons. The specimen was peripheral blood, collected on day 0 of AZD1222 vaccination. All receptors derive from an adult in good health. Each CDR3 is given with its conserved first and last residue. The order of the fields is CDR3 DNA, CDR3 protein, clone size, V gene, J gene, D gene, CDR3 length. A D gene is named only where the DNA matches it firmly. The size of a clone is reported for some rows only, either as once, few or many, or as a class for expanded clones.

CDR3nt: TGCGCCAGCAGCGTCGGCAGGTCTAACTATGGCTACACCTTC; CDR3aa: CASSVGRSNYGYTF; abundance: .; v_gene: TRBV5-1; j_gene: TRBJ1-2; d_gene: .; len: 14
CDR3nt: TGTGCCACCAGTGACCCAACTGAGACCCTCGAGGTAGGACGGGTAAATCAGCCCCAGCATTTT; CDR3aa: CATSDPTETLEVGRVNQPQHF; abundance: once; v_gene: TRBV24-1; j_gene: TRBJ1-5; d_gene: .; len: 21
CDR3nt: TGTGCCAGCAGTCCAGGGTACCAGGCTGGAAACACCATATATTTT; CDR3aa: CASSPGYQAGNTIYF; abundance: .; v_gene: TRBV5-4; j_gene: TRBJ1-3; d_gene: .; len: 15
CDR3nt: TGTGCCAGTAGTATATTTGAAAAACTGTTTTTT; CDR3aa: CASSIFEKLFF; abundance: .; v_gene: TRBV19; j_gene: TRBJ1-4; d_gene: .; len: 11
CDR3nt: TGTGCCAGCAGCTTAATCTCCACCCATGGCTACACCTTC; CDR3aa: CASSLISTHGYTF; abundance: .; v_gene: TRBV7-9; j_gene: TRBJ1-2; d_gene: .; len: 13
CDR3nt: TGTGCCAGCAGCTTAGCGAGGCGGGGGGGCTTTGGGACAGATACGCAGTATTTT; CDR3aa: CASSLARRGGFGTDTQYF; abundance: .; v_gene: TRBV7-9; j_gene: TRBJ2-3; d_gene: TRBD2; len: 18
CDR3nt: TGTGCCAGCAGAGATGTCAGCAACTATGGCTACACCTTC; CDR3aa: CASRDVSNYGYTF; abundance: .; v_gene: TRBV6-5; j_gene: TRBJ1-2; d_gene: .; len: 13
CDR3nt: TGTGCCAGCAGCTCTGGACAACCAACTAATGAAAAACTGTTTTTT; CDR3aa: CASSSGQPTNEKLFF; abundance: .; v_gene: TRBV5-4; j_gene: TRBJ1-4; d_gene: .; len: 15
CDR3nt: TGTGCCAGCAGTGAAGGCGGGGCTTCCTACAATGAGCAGTTCTTC; CDR3aa: CASSEGGASYNEQFF; abundance: .; v_gene: TRBV2; j_gene: TRBJ2-1; d_gene: .; len: 15
CDR3nt: TGTGCCAGCAGCTTGGATGGGAGTAGCAATCAGCCCCAGCATTTT; CDR3aa: CASSLDGSSNQPQHF; abundance: once; v_gene: TRBV5-8; j_gene: TRBJ1-5; d_gene: .; len: 15